The 21 T cell receptor beta chains below come from one sample, sequenced in a study of regulatory T cells in long-lasting Graves disease. Arm-PCR of CDR3 regions with iRepertoire HTBI primers generated TCR beta libraries. One entry per CDR3 protein results from TCRdb running MiXCR on the multiplex PCR reads. Of over 500,000 distinct CDR3 sequences in the sample, roughly 16% were seen once. The time point is: newly diagnosed GD, antithyroid drugs for less than 3 months. There was RNA extracted from PBMCs, and the TCR library was made from it. The same specimen was also included in a second study, on T cells in Graves' hyperthyroidism and ophthalmopathy.

Source: peripheral blood mononuclear cells (PBMCs), taken at new diagnosis, from a patient treated with antithyroid drugs. All receptors come from a woman under 40 with Graves disease.

This clonotype occurred many times. The V gene is TRBV12-3 or TRBV12-4, the J gene TRBJ2-1; the match to TRBD1 covers 7 bases. Trimming at V came to 5 bases and at J to 1 base, leaving 23 bases not matched to a gene. This CDR3 spans 21 amino acids. The CDR3 DNA sequence: TGTGCCAGCAGTCCAAGGGACAGCTTCACCTGGGTGGGGTTTTCCTACAATGAGCAGTTCTTC. It yields the protein CASSPRDSFTWVGFSYNEQFF.

The chain couples TRBV7-9 to TRBJ1-1; D uncertain. The CDR3 runs to 13 residues. Germline CDR1 SEHNR, CDR2 FQNEAQ (reference sequence). Trimming took off 2 bases at V and 6 bases at J, with 10 bases between the two ends. The CDR3 nucleotides read TGTGCCAGCAGCTTAATATCCAATGCTGAAGCTTTCTTT. Encoded protein: CASSLISNAEAFF.

This clonotype was counted only a few times. The V gene is TRBV6-2 or TRBV6-3, the J gene TRBJ2-1; 15 nucleotides agree with TRBD2. Germline CDR1 is MNHEY and CDR2 is SVGEGT. The CDR3 contains 15 residues. The V and J ends lost 8 bases and 3 bases, in that order; junction bases with no gene match: 2. CDR3 residues: CASRTSGRDYNEQFF. The DNA of the CDR3 is TGTGCCAGCCGGACTAGCGGGAGGGACTACAATGAGCAGTTCTTC.

This clonotype showed up many times. This chain connects TRBV12-3 or TRBV12-4 to TRBJ2-7; the match to TRBD2 covers 14 bases. V shed 1 base and J 7 bases; nucleotides not matched to a gene: 6. CDR3 size: 16 residues. The CDR3 loop reads CASSLDGTSGSGEQYF. CDR3 nucleotides: TGTGCCAGCAGTTTAGACGGGACTAGCGGGAGTGGAGAGCAGTACTTC.

The chain uses TRBV20-1 and TRBJ2-5, with D uncertain. The CDR3 consists of 13 residues. Between the trimmed V and J ends, which lost 3 bases and 5 bases, there was a span of 13 bases. Germline V gene lookup returns CDR1 DFQATT and CDR2 SNEGSKA (reference sequence). For the CDR3, the DNA is TGCAGTGCTAGGATTCCCCTCGGGGAGACCCAGTACTTC. This codes for CSARIPLGETQYF.

This sequence joins TRBV6-1 and TRBJ2-2; perhaps TRBD2 as D (6 bases). This CDR3 is 14 amino acids long. Deletions cut 7 bases from V and 4 bases from J, with 13 bases between. Germline CDR1 reads MNHNS; CDR2 reads SASEGT. Here the CDR3 reads CASTWGGSTGELFF. The CDR3 coding sequence is TGTGCCAGCACCTGGGGAGGTAGCACCGGGGAGCTGTTTTTT.

A note on this clonotype: This may be a read error, as it is one base from a much larger clone. V and J are TRBV28 and TRBJ2-1, with TRBD2 identical over 8 bases. CDR3 length: 15 residues. From germline, CDR1 is MDHEN and CDR2 SYDVKM. The CDR3 coding sequence is TGTGCCAGCAGTCATAGCGGGAAGTCCTACGATGAGCAGTTCTTC. This sequence encodes CASSHSGKSYDEQFF.

CDR3 sequence: CSATPDRPPPAGWENEQFF. The CDR3 bases are TGCAGTGCGACTCCCGACAGGCCCCCCCCGGCGGGTTGGGAGAATGAGCAGTTCTTC. The chain employs TRBV20-1 and TRBJ2-1; a possible D gene is TRBD1 (6 bases). The CDR3 sequence is 19 residues long. The germline V gene has CDR1 DFQATT and CDR2 SNEGSKA (reference sequence). V was shortened by 6 bases and J by 7 bases, with 34 bases between the two germline ends.

This clonotype has more than one count but fewer than ten. The chain is built from TRBV7-3 and TRBJ2-6; 8 nucleotides align to TRBD1. This CDR3 comprises 17 residues. Germline CDR1 and CDR2: SGHTA and FQGTGA. Trimming removed 5 bases from V and 4 bases from J; junction bases left unmatched: 10. CDR3 DNA sequence: TGTGCCAGCAGCCAGGGCCCGGACAGGGCCGGGGCCAACGTCCTGACTTTC. Its protein is CASSQGPDRAGANVLTF.

A few counts support this clonotype. V is TRBV19 and J is TRBJ2-1, with D perhaps given as TRBD1 or TRBD2 (6 bases each). CDR3 length: 16 residues. V was pared by 3 bases and J by 2 bases, with 14 bases between. The V gene's germline CDR1 is LNHDA and CDR2 SQIVND (reference sequence). CDR3 in amino acids: CASSIQSGGPYNEQFF. The CDR3 DNA sequence: TGTGCCAGTAGTATTCAATCCGGGGGCCCCTACAATGAGCAGTTCTTC.

The sample holds many counts of this clonotype. The chain combines TRBV2 with TRBJ2-3; TRBD2 matches 7 bases. The CDR3 consists of 14 residues. V dropped 7 bases and J dropped 6; count of bases not matched to a gene: 10. From germline, CDR1 is SNHLY and CDR2 FYNNEI. The CDR3 nucleotides read TGTGCCAGCATGACTAGCACCACCTGGGATACGCAGTATTTT. This encodes CASMTSTTWDTQYF.

This clonotype has just a few counts. The chain uses TRBV6-5 and TRBJ2-7; tentative D call: TRBD2 (5 bases). Trimming removed 4 bases from V and 2 bases from J, with 15 bases in between. Germline V gives CDR1 MNHEY, CDR2 SVGAGI. This CDR3 comprises 15 residues. The CDR3 loop is CASSSTGWNPYEQYF. DNA for the CDR3: TGTGCCAGCAGTTCTACGGGATGGAATCCCTACGAGCAGTACTTC.

Ten or more counts support this clonotype. This chain uses TRBV2 with TRBJ1-1; tentative D call: TRBD1 (5 bases). V was trimmed by 7 bases and J by 2 bases, leaving 11 bases between them. Germline CDR1 SNHLY, CDR2 FYNNEI. The CDR3 runs to 13 residues. The CDR3 loop is CASKIDSNTEAFF. CDR3 nucleotides: TGTGCCAGCAAGATCGACAGCAACACTGAAGCTTTCTTT.

This clonotype was recorded at least ten times. The chain joins TRBV28 to TRBJ1-2; D is perhaps TRBD1 (5 bases). Germline-derived CDR1 and CDR2 are MDHEN and SYDVKM. This CDR3 region has 12 residues. V lost 6 bases and J lost 7, with 12 bases in between. The CDR3 region is CASRTGGSGYTF. CDR3 nucleotides: TGTGCCAGCAGAACGGGGGGGTCTGGCTACACCTTC.

This clonotype was seen more than once but under ten times. V gene TRBV7-3 combines with J gene TRBJ2-3; 12 bases agree with TRBD2. Trimming cost V 4 bases and J 0 bases; bases outside gene matches: 11. The CDR3 runs 19 residues. Germline-derived CDR1 and CDR2 are SGHTA and FQGTGA. The CDR3 sequence: CASSSAGLAGISSTDTQYF. The CDR3 DNA follows: TGTGCCAGCAGCTCGGCCGGACTAGCGGGAATATCGAGCACAGATACGCAGTATTTT.

This clonotype was observed many times. V and J are TRBV12-3 or TRBV12-4 and TRBJ1-2, with D possibly TRBD1 on 6 matching bases. Deletions cut 2 bases from V and 4 bases from J, with 20 bases between. The CDR3 extends over 17 amino acids. CDR3 region: CASSLSPPWGRGYGYTF. CDR3 coding DNA: TGTGCCAGCAGTTTATCCCCCCCGTGGGGGCGCGGCTATGGCTACACCTTC.

This clonotype was recorded at least ten times. The chain has TRBV3-1 and TRBJ2-1; the D gene is possibly TRBD2 (6 bases). There are 16 residues in the CDR3. V was clipped by 1 base and J by 2 bases, with 12 bases between them. CDR1 LGHDT and CDR2 YNNKEL come from the germline V gene (reference sequence). The CDR3 region has the DNA TGTGCCAGCAGCCAAGGTAAGGGAGGAACCTACAATGAGCAGTTCTTC. Protein product: CASSQGKGGTYNEQFF.

This clonotype was observed many times. The V call is TRBV18, the J call TRBJ2-6; 7 bases are a match to TRBD1. With V trimmed by 3 bases and J by 1 base, 6 bases remained unmatched. The CDR3 has 17 amino acids. Germline values: CDR1 KGHSH, CDR2 LQKENI. CDR3 sequence reads: CASSPGTAISGANVLTF. The CDR3 bases are TGTGCCAGCTCACCCGGGACAGCGATTTCTGGGGCCAACGTCCTGACTTTC.

This clonotype occurred a few times. The V and J genes are TRBV19 and TRBJ2-7; D call uncertain. This CDR3 is 13 amino acids long. The V gene lost 4 bases and the J gene lost 6 bases, with 13 bases spanning the gap. Germline V gene data show CDR1 as LNHDA and CDR2 as SQIVND (reference sequence). The CDR3 reads CASSREWGREQYF. The DNA for the CDR3 is TGTGCCAGTAGTAGAGAGTGGGGTCGCGAGCAGTACTTC. Full variable domain (rest looked up from reference TRBV19 and TRBJ2-7): DGGITQSPKYLFRKEGQNVTLSCEQNLNHDAMYWYRQDPGQGLRLIYYSQIVNDFQKGDIAEGYSVSREKKESFPLTVTSAQKNPTAFYLCASSREWGREQYFGPGTRLTVT.

At least ten counts were recorded for this clonotype. This chain uses TRBV28 with TRBJ2-7; the D gene could be TRBD1 or TRBD2 (5 bases each). The germline gives CDR1 MDHEN, CDR2 SYDVKM. CDR3 length equals 14 residues. V dropped 6 bases and J dropped 2 bases, with 14 bases sitting between them. CDR3 DNA sequence: TGTGCCAGCAGGAGTCGGGACCGACCCTACGAGCAGTACTTC. Amino acid sequence: CASRSRDRPYEQYF. Looking up the rest from reference TRBV28 and TRBJ2-7 gives the full variable domain: DVKVTQSSRYLVKRTGEKVFLECVQDMDHENMFWYRQDPGLGLRLIYFSYDVKMKEKGDIPEGYSVSREKKERFSLILESASTNQTSMYLCASRSRDRPYEQYFGPGTRLTVT.

This sequence joins TRBV20-1 and TRBJ2-3; a weak D match, TRBD2 (5 bases). The V gene's germline CDR1 is DFQATT and CDR2 SNEGSKA (reference sequence). There are 14 residues in the CDR3. The V gene lost 3 bases and the J gene lost 2 bases, with 12 bases spanning the gap. CDR3 in DNA: TGCAGTGCTAGCGAGCGGAGCCTCACAGATACGCAGTATTTT. Its translation: CSASERSLTDTQYF.